This is a list of T cell receptor beta chains from one sample in a study of control samples from healthy donors and cancer patients. Method: immunoSEQ multiplex PCR; TCRdb's copy keeps in-frame clones and lacks some. This sample has more than 100,000 clones, with around 89% found just once. Material for sequencing was PBMCs. The source is a man aged 55 to 70 with lung cancer. Both conserved end residues are trimmed from each CDR3. Fields, in order: V gene, D gene, J gene, CDR3 protein. The D gene is left open where the match is weak.

v_call: TRBV15; d_call: TRBD1; j_call: TRBJ1-4; cdr3_aa: ATSRETPRSTGRREKLF
v_call: TRBV6-5; d_call: .; j_call: TRBJ1-6; cdr3_aa: ASTSNTYRLTLH
v_call: TRBV5-4; d_call: TRBD1; j_call: TRBJ1-1; cdr3_aa: ASSPRGRDTEAF
v_call: TRBV12-3/TRBV12-4; d_call: .; j_call: TRBJ2-5; cdr3_aa: ASSPTDKETQY
v_call: TRBV6-5; d_call: .; j_call: TRBJ1-3; cdr3_aa: ASRTSGGDTIY
v_call: TRBV5-5; d_call: .; j_call: TRBJ2-7; cdr3_aa: ASSLALGRIQYEQY
v_call: TRBV25-1; d_call: .; j_call: TRBJ1-2; cdr3_aa: ASSDDRPPNYGYT
v_call: TRBV12-3/TRBV12-4; d_call: .; j_call: TRBJ2-5; cdr3_aa: ASKGTGGGTQY
v_call: TRBV3-1/TRBV3-2; d_call: TRBD2; j_call: TRBJ2-3; cdr3_aa: ASSQREASTDTQY
v_call: TRBV4-2; d_call: .; j_call: TRBJ1-3; cdr3_aa: ASSQAWGSGNTIY
v_call: TRBV10-1; d_call: .; j_call: TRBJ1-2; cdr3_aa: ASSASWADGYT
v_call: TRBV10-2; d_call: .; j_call: TRBJ1-1; cdr3_aa: ASSLHDMNTEAF
v_call: TRBV7-2; d_call: .; j_call: TRBJ1-1; cdr3_aa: ASSARDRTEAF
v_call: TRBV9; d_call: TRBD1; j_call: TRBJ2-7; cdr3_aa: ASSPQGQGRLNEQY
v_call: TRBV2; d_call: .; j_call: TRBJ2-2; cdr3_aa: ANGVMNTGELF
v_call: TRBV3-1/TRBV3-2; d_call: .; j_call: TRBJ2-7; cdr3_aa: ASSHIPYEQY
v_call: TRBV13; d_call: TRBD1; j_call: TRBJ2-5; cdr3_aa: ASSLNRGQETQY
v_call: TRBV30; d_call: .; j_call: TRBJ1-2; cdr3_aa: AWSEAGKVYGYT
v_call: TRBV30; d_call: .; j_call: TRBJ1-6; cdr3_aa: AWTPRGMASSLH
v_call: TRBV5-1; d_call: .; j_call: TRBJ2-3; cdr3_aa: ASSGGSSTDTQY
v_call: TRBV25-1; d_call: .; j_call: TRBJ1-4; cdr3_aa: ASSVGINEKLF
v_call: TRBV18; d_call: .; j_call: TRBJ1-4; cdr3_aa: ASSPVSTNEKLF
v_call: TRBV18; d_call: TRBD1; j_call: TRBJ1-2; cdr3_aa: ASSPLHGQRQGGLYGYT
v_call: TRBV18; d_call: .; j_call: TRBJ1-2; cdr3_aa: ASSRGPSLVGGYT
v_call: TRBV30; d_call: TRBD1; j_call: TRBJ2-1; cdr3_aa: AWSKLTGGNEQF
v_call: TRBV29-1; d_call: .; j_call: TRBJ2-5; cdr3_aa: SVRGGAETQY
v_call: TRBV27; d_call: .; j_call: TRBJ2-1; cdr3_aa: ASSKQGRGYNEQF
v_call: TRBV25-1; d_call: .; j_call: TRBJ1-4; cdr3_aa: ASSEWRGSDEKLF
v_call: TRBV5-4; d_call: .; j_call: TRBJ2-1; cdr3_aa: ASSQDIISYNEQF
v_call: TRBV6-5; d_call: .; j_call: TRBJ1-1; cdr3_aa: ASSYSGTGNTEAF
v_call: TRBV5-4; d_call: .; j_call: TRBJ1-2; cdr3_aa: ASSLGSDYYGYT
v_call: TRBV6-5; d_call: .; j_call: TRBJ1-5; cdr3_aa: ASSQGNQPQH
v_call: TRBV12-3/TRBV12-4; d_call: .; j_call: TRBJ1-5; cdr3_aa: ASSLGEGQPQH
v_call: TRBV6-4; d_call: .; j_call: TRBJ1-2; cdr3_aa: ATRRGSQGGYT
v_call: TRBV11-3; d_call: .; j_call: TRBJ1-6; cdr3_aa: ASSLDRGGVGSPLH
v_call: TRBV24-1; d_call: TRBD1; j_call: TRBJ2-2; cdr3_aa: ATSDPAGTGLTGELF
v_call: TRBV18; d_call: .; j_call: TRBJ2-5; cdr3_aa: ASSPTSDIRETQY
v_call: TRBV24-1; d_call: TRBD1; j_call: TRBJ1-1; cdr3_aa: ATSVDRDTEAF
v_call: TRBV3-1/TRBV3-2; d_call: TRBD1; j_call: TRBJ2-3; cdr3_aa: ASSPGTAQY
v_call: TRBV18; d_call: .; j_call: TRBJ1-3; cdr3_aa: ASSPGAPDSGNTIY
v_call: TRBV12-3/TRBV12-4; d_call: .; j_call: TRBJ1-2; cdr3_aa: ASSLDTREGYT
v_call: TRBV5-1; d_call: TRBD1; j_call: TRBJ2-5; cdr3_aa: ASSLSDRGGQETQY
v_call: TRBV24-1; d_call: TRBD1; j_call: TRBJ2-3; cdr3_aa: ATRGTGGEDTQY
v_call: TRBV6-2/TRBV6-3; d_call: TRBD1; j_call: TRBJ1-4; cdr3_aa: ASSYRRDRGGLLNEKLF
v_call: TRBV3-1/TRBV3-2; d_call: .; j_call: TRBJ1-2; cdr3_aa: ASSAGGYYGYT
v_call: TRBV6-5; d_call: TRBD1; j_call: TRBJ2-1; cdr3_aa: AIDRGVYNEQF
v_call: TRBV4-1; d_call: .; j_call: TRBJ1-1; cdr3_aa: ASSQDPGWVNTEAF
v_call: TRBV9; d_call: .; j_call: TRBJ2-7; cdr3_aa: ASSLRVGPYEQY
v_call: TRBV4-1; d_call: TRBD1; j_call: TRBJ2-7; cdr3_aa: ASSSPTGTSYEQY
v_call: TRBV7-3; d_call: .; j_call: TRBJ2-1; cdr3_aa: ASSSGSTSYNEQF
v_call: TRBV7-9; d_call: .; j_call: TRBJ2-2; cdr3_aa: ASSLVGRRGKGTGELF
v_call: TRBV3-1/TRBV3-2; d_call: .; j_call: TRBJ1-1; cdr3_aa: ASSQRRATEAF
v_call: TRBV6-5; d_call: .; j_call: TRBJ1-5; cdr3_aa: ASSSTDDLSSQH
v_call: TRBV9; d_call: .; j_call: TRBJ1-4; cdr3_aa: ASSVDSSTNEKLF